Detailed here is one T cell receptor beta chain. The CDR3 consists of 13 residues. V was cut by 5 bases and J by 6 bases, with 14 bases left in between. Per germline, CDR1 GTSNPN and CDR2 SVGIG (reference sequence). These data belong to a study of blood T cell repertoires in COVID-19. Study information: The United States, Italy and Spain provided the acute and convalescent COVID-19 samples. PBMCs, B-cell-depleted T cells, or T cells were the source of the cDNA or gDNA that made up the material.

In the original analysis: Estimated nucleated cell counts came from reference gene primer amplification. This table comes from immunoSEQ multiplex PCR, and its TCRdb copy is limited to in-frame clones, with some not included. V and J calls and clone size are those listed in that table; D and trimming were worked out from the DNA. The sample gives tens of thousands of clones, approximately 85% of which show up once; around 20% is in the top ten. V gene TRBV30 combines with J gene TRBJ1-5; D is perhaps TRBD1 (5 bases). The clonotype originates from a human donor in a cohort sampled during active COVID-19. The sample was peripheral blood. The CDR3 nucleotides read TGTGCCTGGGGCGGGGGGGGTGCTCAGCCCCAGCATTTT. Its protein is CAWGGGGAQPQHF. Looking up the rest from reference TRBV30 and TRBJ1-5 gives the full variable domain: SQTIHQWPATLVQPVGSPLSLECTVEGTSNPNLYWYRQAAGRGLQLLFYSVGIGQISSEVPQNLSASRPQDRQFILSSKKLLLSDSGFYLCAWGGGGAQPQHFGDGTRLSIL.